A selection of T cell receptor beta chains follows, all from one sample in a study of OX40 agonist ivuxolimab in advanced cancers. Produced via immunoSEQ multiplex PCR; TCRdb's table is partial and in-frame only. The sample carries tens of thousands of clones, 84% recorded once. This specimen was CD4+ or CD8+ T cells sorted from blood, taken in a trial of the OX40 agonist ivuxolimab. These receptors were taken from an adult with an advanced solid tumor such as melanoma, head and neck, liver or kidney cancer. The conserved cysteine and the conserved F or W are not part of the CDR3 here.

v_call,cdr3_aa
TRBV29-1,SALQGISYNEQF
TRBV2,ASSEPLRDYGYT
TRBV18,ASSPSSGEYETQY
TRBV25-1,ASSELLGRGYEQY
TRBV10-2,AFQTDQNTEAF
TRBV27,ASRNQGLSPQSSYNEQF
TRBV27,ASSLRGPYNSPLH
TRBV5-5,ASSLDRAYTEAF
TRBV7-7,ASSLAYRTGELF
TRBV5-1,ASSLYRNTDTQY
TRBV19,ASRDRGSTEAF
TRBV28,ASSLLGQPQH
TRBV27,ASSNHASYGYT
TRBV6-6,ASSYDLFYGYT
TRBV9,ASSRGPPGGTGELF
TRBV6-5,ASRGQGAYEQY
TRBV2,ASGGTAGELF
TRBV2,ASSTPNWALNTEAF
TRBV9,ASSPAPSSATGTDTQY
TRBV28,ASALPWGGVGEQY
TRBV11-3,ASSLDLGGTEAF
TRBV11-1,ASSNPWISTGPEAF
TRBV6-1,ASSEATPGGAYEQY
TRBV5-6,ASSLAGRYYGYT
TRBV19,ASSIAGETQY
TRBV4-3,ASSPRHGYLGEQF
TRBV29-1,SGYTGVATNEKLF
TRBV5-1,ASSLEVAGANVLT
TRBV5-4,ASSPGTGGADTQY